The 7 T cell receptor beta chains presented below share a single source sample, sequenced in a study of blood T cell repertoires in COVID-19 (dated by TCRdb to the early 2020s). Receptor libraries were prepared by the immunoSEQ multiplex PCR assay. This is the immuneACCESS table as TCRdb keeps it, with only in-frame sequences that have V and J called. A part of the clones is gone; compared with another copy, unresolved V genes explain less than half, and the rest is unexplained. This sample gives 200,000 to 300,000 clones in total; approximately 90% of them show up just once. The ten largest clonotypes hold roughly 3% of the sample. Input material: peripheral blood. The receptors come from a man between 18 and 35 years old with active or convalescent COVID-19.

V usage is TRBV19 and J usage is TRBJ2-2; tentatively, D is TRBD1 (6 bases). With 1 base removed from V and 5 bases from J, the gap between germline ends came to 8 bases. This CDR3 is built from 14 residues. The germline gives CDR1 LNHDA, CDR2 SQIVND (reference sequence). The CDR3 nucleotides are TGTGCCAGTAGTATAGCAGGGGTAACCGGGGAGCTGTTTTTT. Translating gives CASSIAGVTGELFF.

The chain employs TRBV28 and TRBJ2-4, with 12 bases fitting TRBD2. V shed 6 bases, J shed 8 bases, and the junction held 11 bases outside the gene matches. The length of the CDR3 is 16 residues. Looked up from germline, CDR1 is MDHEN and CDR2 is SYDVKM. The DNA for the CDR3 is TGTGCCAGCAGCACCGAGACTAGCGGGAGCGGTGACATTCAGTACTTC. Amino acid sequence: CASSTETSGSGDIQYF.

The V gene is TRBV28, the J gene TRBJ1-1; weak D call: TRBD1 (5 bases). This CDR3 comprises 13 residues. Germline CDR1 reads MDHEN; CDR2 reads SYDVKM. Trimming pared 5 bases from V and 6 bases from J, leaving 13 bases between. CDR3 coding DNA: TGTGCCAGCAGTGCCGCCCGGGGGGCTGAAGCTTTCTTT. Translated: CASSAARGAEAFF.

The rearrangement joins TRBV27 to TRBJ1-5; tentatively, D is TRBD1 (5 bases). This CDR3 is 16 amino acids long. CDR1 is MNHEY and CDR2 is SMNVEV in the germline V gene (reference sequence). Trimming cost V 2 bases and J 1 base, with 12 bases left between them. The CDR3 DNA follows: TGTGCCAGCAGTTTAAGGGGAGGTGGGAGCAATCAGCCCCAGCATTTT. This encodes CASSLRGGGSNQPQHF.

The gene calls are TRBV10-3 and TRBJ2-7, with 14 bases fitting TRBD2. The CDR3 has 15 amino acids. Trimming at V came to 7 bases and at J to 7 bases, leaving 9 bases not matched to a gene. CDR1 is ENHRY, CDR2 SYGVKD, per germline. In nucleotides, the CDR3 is TGTGCCATCACCCAGGGACTAGCGGGAGTACAAGAGCAGTACTTC. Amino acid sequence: CAITQGLAGVQEQYF.

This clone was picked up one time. CDR3 nucleotides: TGTGCCAGCAGTTCACAGGGGTCTGAAAAACTGTTTTTT. This encodes CASSSQGSEKLFF. This chain joins TRBV7-8 and TRBJ1-4, with 7 bases lining up with TRBD1. The germline V gene has CDR1 SGHVS and CDR2 FQNEAQ. J was trimmed by 7 bases and V by 6 bases; bases with no gene match: 5. CDR3 length: 13 residues.

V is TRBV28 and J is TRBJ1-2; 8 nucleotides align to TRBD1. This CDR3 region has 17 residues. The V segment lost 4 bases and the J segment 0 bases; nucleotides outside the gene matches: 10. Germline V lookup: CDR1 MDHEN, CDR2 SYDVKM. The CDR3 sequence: CASSSSRGRWTNYGYTF. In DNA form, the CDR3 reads TGTGCCAGCAGTTCCTCCAGGGGGCGGTGGACTAACTATGGCTACACCTTC.